Listed below are T cell receptor beta chains from one sample, sequenced in a study of graft-versus-host responses after intestinal transplantation. Method: immunoSEQ multiplex PCR; TCRdb's copy keeps in-frame clones and lacks some. There are 65,000 to 90,000 clones in the sample; approximately 88% occur only once, and about 2.7% lies in the top ten. The antigens for these receptors are not known. Sequenced here: unstimulated CD8+ T cells sorted from spleen or lymph node cells, sampled before intestinal transplant. These receptors were obtained from a human donor who received an intestinal transplant. The CDR3 runs from the conserved cysteine through the conserved F or W. D genes are given only for firm matches. Clone size is stated in some rows and not others, as once, few, many or a class when expanded.

j_gene	d_gene	abundance	len	v_gene	CDR3nt	CDR3aa
TRBJ2-3	NA	NA	16	TRBV19	TGTGCCAGTAGTCCCTTTAGCGGATATAGCACAGATACGCAGTATTTT	CASSPFSGYSTDTQYF
TRBJ1-2	NA	few	16	TRBV19	TGTGCCAGTAGTATAAGGTACCAAAACAGGGACTATGGCTACACCTTC	CASSIRYQNRDYGYTF
TRBJ1-1	NA	once	12	TRBV27	TGTGCCAGCAGTTCCCCCGGTGCTAGGGCTTTCTTT	CASSSPGARAFF
TRBJ2-7	NA	NA	13	TRBV5-6	TGTGCCAGCAGCTTGGGACAGGAGGACGAGCAGTACTTC	CASSLGQEDEQYF
TRBJ2-2	NA	NA	19	TRBV4-1	TGCGCCAGCAGCCTAAGACCGCTGGGTGCCCCGATATACAATGGGCAGCTGTTTTTT	CASSLRPLGAPIYNGQLFF
TRBJ2-1	TRBD2	NA	14	TRBV27	TGTGCCAGCAGTTTACGGGGGGGAGTTGACGAGCAGTTCTTC	CASSLRGGVDEQFF
TRBJ2-7	TRBD2	NA	14	TRBV19	TGTGCCAGTAGTATACTAGCGGGAACCTACGAGCAGTACTTC	CASSILAGTYEQYF
TRBJ2-7	NA	NA	14	TRBV7-2	TGTGCCAGCAGCTTAGGGTGGGGCGCCTACGAGCAGTACTTC	CASSLGWGAYEQYF
TRBJ2-1	TRBD2	NA	15	TRBV5-6	TGTGCCAGCAGCTATCAGGGACTACTCGCCAATGAGCAGTTCTTC	CASSYQGLLANEQFF
TRBJ1-2	NA	NA	17	TRBV2	TGTGCCAGCAGTGTATTATACCGAGAGGGGATAGCGGAGGGCTACACCTTC	CASSVLYREGIAEGYTF
TRBJ2-2	NA	NA	12	TRBV6-1	TGTGCCAGCAGTGGAGAGATTGGGGAGCTGTTTTTT	CASSGEIGELFF
TRBJ2-7	NA	NA	14	TRBV13	TGTGCCAGCAGCTTCACAGGGAGACCCTACGAGCAGTACTTC	CASSFTGRPYEQYF
TRBJ2-2	TRBD1	NA	16	TRBV9	TGTGCCAGCAGCCCCCGGGACAGGGGGAACACCGGGGAGCTGTTTTTT	CASSPRDRGNTGELFF
TRBJ2-7	NA	NA	16	TRBV12-2	TGTGCAAGTCGCTTATGGGCGCGACCCGACCCCTACGAGCAGTACTTC	CASRLWARPDPYEQYF
TRBJ2-1	TRBD1	NA	14	TRBV28	TGTGCCAGCGGACAGGGGGAATCCTACAATGAGCAGTTCTTC	CASGQGESYNEQFF
TRBJ1-2	NA	NA	15	TRBV27	TGTGCCAGCAGTCCCACCCAAGGGGTTGGCCATGGCTACACCTTC	CASSPTQGVGHGYTF
TRBJ2-1	TRBD2	NA	14	TRBV6-1	TGTGCCAGCGTCCTAGCGGGCATATACAATGAGCAGTTCTTC	CASVLAGIYNEQFF
TRBJ2-7	TRBD1	NA	14	TRBV15	TGTGCCACCAGCACGGACAGGGGTGGATACGAGCAGTACTTC	CATSTDRGGYEQYF
TRBJ2-5	NA	NA	13	TRBV28	TGTGCCAGCAGTTTGGGGGCGAGGGAGACCCAGTACTTC	CASSLGARETQYF
TRBJ2-7	TRBD1	NA	15	TRBV27	TGTGCCAGCAGTTTATCAGGGGGCCTTTCCTACGAGCAGTACTTC	CASSLSGGLSYEQYF
TRBJ2-7	TRBD2	NA	15	TRBV14	TGTGCCAGCAGCCCGGTCGGGGGGGGCCCCAACGAGCAGTACTTC	CASSPVGGGPNEQYF
TRBJ2-7	NA	NA	11	TRBV29-1	TGCAGCGTGCACAGGGAAGGCGAGCAGTACTTC	CSVHREGEQYF
TRBJ2-3	NA	NA	15	TRBV5-1	TGCGCCAGCAGCTTGGCGGGGATACCCACAGATACGCAGTATTTT	CASSLAGIPTDTQYF
TRBJ1-6	TRBD1	NA	13	TRBV10-1	TGCGCCAGCAGGAACAGGGGGGATTCACCCCTCCACTTT	CASRNRGDSPLHF
TRBJ1-1	NA	NA	15	TRBV5-4	TGTGCCAGCAGCCTGGCAAGGGGGATTTGGACTGAAGCTTTCTTT	CASSLARGIWTEAFF
TRBJ2-7	TRBD1	NA	12	TRBV7-9	TGTGCCAGCGGGACAGGGGGCGGCGAGCAGTACTTC	CASGTGGGEQYF
TRBJ2-5	TRBD1	NA	15	TRBV29-1	TGCAGCGTTGAGAGGACAGGGCAAACCCAAGAGACCCAGTACTTC	CSVERTGQTQETQYF
TRBJ2-1	NA	medium-sized	15	TRBV19	TGTGCCAGTAGTTTCGGGGTAATGTCTAGGTATGAGCAGTTCTTC	CASSFGVMSRYEQFF
TRBJ1-5	TRBD1	NA	15	TRBV28	TGTGCCAGCAGACAGGGGACAGGGACCAATCAGCCCCAGCATTTT	CASRQGTGTNQPQHF
TRBJ1-5	NA	NA	15	TRBV9	TGTGCCAGCAGCGTAGGCGGGGACAGCAATCAGCCCCAGCATTTT	CASSVGGDSNQPQHF
TRBJ2-1	TRBD1	NA	13	TRBV27	TGTGCCACCAAACCCGGACAGGCGAATGAGCAGTTCTTC	CATKPGQANEQFF
TRBJ2-1	TRBD1	NA	16	TRBV2	TGTGCCAGCAGTGAAGCTCCGGGACAGGGCTGGAATGAGCAGTTCTTC	CASSEAPGQGWNEQFF
TRBJ1-1	NA	NA	13	TRBV7-9	TGTGCCAGCAGCTTAGGGGAAACGCAGCGGGCTTTCTTT	CASSLGETQRAFF
TRBJ2-3	TRBD1	NA	15	TRBV2	TGTGCCAGCAGCGCGTGGGGACAGGGCACAGATACGCAGTATTTT	CASSAWGQGTDTQYF
TRBJ2-7	TRBD1	NA	15	TRBV27	TGTGCCAGCAGCCCCTCCGGGACAGGGGAGAACGAGCAGTGCTTC	CASSPSGTGENEQCF
TRBJ1-1	NA	once	11	TRBV15	TGTGCCACCAGCAGAGGAGAGAAAGCTTTCTTT	CATSRGEKAFF
TRBJ2-7	TRBD2	NA	18	TRBV7-2	TGTGCCAGCAGCTTATTATCGACAGTTCAGCGGGACTCCTACGAGCAGTACTTC	CASSLLSTVQRDSYEQYF
TRBJ1-3	NA	NA	15	TRBV6-5	TGTGCCAGCAGTTACTCAGCAGGGTGGGGAAACACCATATATTTT	CASSYSAGWGNTIYF
TRBJ1-2	NA	NA	15	TRBV7-9	TGTGCCAGCAGCTTAGAATTGGGGGAGGACGATGGCTACACCTTC	CASSLELGEDDGYTF
TRBJ1-5	NA	NA	15	TRBV28	TGTGCCAGCAGTTTCTCGGGGGGAACTAATCAGCCCCAGCATTTT	CASSFSGGTNQPQHF
TRBJ1-1	NA	NA	14	TRBV28	TGTGCCAGCAGTTTAACAGCCATGAACACTGAAGCTTTCTTT	CASSLTAMNTEAFF
TRBJ1-4	TRBD1	NA	11	TRBV4-1	TGCGCCAGCAGCCCCGGGACAGGGCTGTTTTTT	CASSPGTGLFF
TRBJ2-5	TRBD2	NA	13	TRBV30	TGTGCGGTAGCGGGGCGCGGGGGAGAGACCCAGTACTTC	CAVAGRGGETQYF
TRBJ1-6	TRBD1	NA	17	TRBV28	TGTGCCAGCAGTTTACTGGGACAGGGGTTTTTGAATTCACCCCTCCACTTT	CASSLLGQGFLNSPLHF
TRBJ1-2	TRBD1	NA	15	TRBV6-5	TGTGCCAGCAGTTACGCCCCGGGACAGGGTGTTGGCTACACCTTC	CASSYAPGQGVGYTF
TRBJ2-3	NA	NA	13	TRBV7-6	TGTGCCAGCAGGCGGTCCGCGGGAGATACGCAGTATTTT	CASRRSAGDTQYF
TRBJ2-1	NA	NA	15	TRBV7-9	TGTGCCAGCAGCCCCCGAGGGCAGGGGAAGGATGAGCAGTTCTTC	CASSPRGQGKDEQFF
TRBJ2-7	TRBD1	NA	11	TRBV7-9	TGTGCCAGCAGCTTAGGGGGAGACAGGGACTTC	CASSLGGDRDF
TRBJ2-3	NA	NA	15	TRBV27	TGTGCCAGCAGTTTATTTCTGGGAGTCCGGGATACGCAGTATTTT	CASSLFLGVRDTQYF
TRBJ1-5	NA	few	14	TRBV4-1	TGCGCCAGCAGCCAAGAACAGGGACGCCAGCCCCAGCATTTT	CASSQEQGRQPQHF
TRBJ2-7	NA	once	16	TRBV5-1	TGCGCCAGCAGACCCGTCACAGGGACCTACTCCTACGAGCAGTACTTC	CASRPVTGTYSYEQYF
TRBJ1-2	NA	NA	15	TRBV21-1	TGTGCCAGCAGCTTAACCGACAGCGCCTTCTGTGGCTACACCTTC	CASSLTDSAFCGYTF
TRBJ2-7	TRBD1	NA	13	TRBV27	TGTGCCAGCAGCCAGGGACAGGGCTACGAGCAGTACTTC	CASSQGQGYEQYF